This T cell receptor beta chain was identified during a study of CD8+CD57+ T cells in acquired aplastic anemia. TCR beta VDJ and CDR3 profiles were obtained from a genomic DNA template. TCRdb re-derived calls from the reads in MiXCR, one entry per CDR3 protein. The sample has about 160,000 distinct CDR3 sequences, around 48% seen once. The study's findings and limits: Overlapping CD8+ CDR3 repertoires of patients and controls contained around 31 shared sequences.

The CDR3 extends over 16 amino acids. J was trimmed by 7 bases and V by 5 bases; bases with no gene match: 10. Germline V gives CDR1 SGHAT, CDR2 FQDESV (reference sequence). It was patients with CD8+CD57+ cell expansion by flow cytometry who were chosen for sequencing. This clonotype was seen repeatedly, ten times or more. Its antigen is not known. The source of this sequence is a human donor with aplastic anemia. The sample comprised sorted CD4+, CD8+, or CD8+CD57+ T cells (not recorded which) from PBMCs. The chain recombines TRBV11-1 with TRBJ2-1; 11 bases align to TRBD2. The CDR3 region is CASSNPTSGNINEQFF. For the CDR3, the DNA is TGTGCCAGCAGCAACCCGACTAGCGGGAATATAAATGAGCAGTTCTTC.